These 27 T cell receptor beta chains originate from one sample sequenced in a study of CD8+CD57+ T cells in acquired aplastic anemia. Genomic DNA provided the template from which TCR beta VDJ and CDR3 profiles were obtained. Each CDR3 protein gets one entry after TCRdb re-called the reads with MiXCR. The sample shows around 180,000 distinct CDR3 sequences, about 60% of them seen only once. The sample consisted of sorted CD4+, CD8+, or CD8+CD57+ T cells (not recorded which) from PBMCs. The receptors shown here come from a human donor in good health.

On this clonotype: An end of the junction does not agree with germline; a read error may underlie this. The V and J genes are TRBV15 and TRBJ2-7, with D unresolved. In germline, CDR1 is LNHNV, CDR2 YYDKDF (reference sequence). The CDR3 contains 12 residues. The CDR3: CATSRRTGERYF. For the CDR3, the DNA is TGTGCCACCAGCCGTAGAACGGGCGAGCGGTACTTC. Using reference TRBV15 and TRBJ2-7 for the parts outside the CDR3, the full variable domain is DAMVIQNPRYQVTQFGKPVTLSCSQTLNHNVMYWYQQKSSQAPKLLFHYYDKDFNNEADTPDNFQSRRPNTSFCFLDIRSPGLGDTAMYLCATSRRTGERYFGPGTRLTVT.

The chain joins TRBV20-1 to TRBJ1-2; D remains ambiguous. V was cut by 1 base and J by 1 base, with 4 bases left in between. The CDR3 runs to 12 residues. Germline V gives CDR1 DFQATT, CDR2 SNEGSKA (reference sequence). CDR3 sequence reads: CSARANNYGYTF. The DNA of the CDR3 is TGCAGTGCTAGAGCGAATAACTATGGCTACACCTTC.

The V call is TRBV7-3, the J call TRBJ2-1; 8 nucleotides match TRBD2. CDR3 size: 14 residues. V lost 5 bases, J lost 10 bases, and 10 bases stayed unmatched. From germline, CDR1 is SGHTA and CDR2 FQGTGA. The CDR3 region is CASSPDGRDTEQFF. The CDR3 nucleotides read TGTGCCAGCAGCCCGGACGGGAGGGACACGGAGCAGTTCTTC. Full variable domain (rest looked up from reference TRBV7-3 and TRBJ2-1): GAGVSQTPSNKVTEKGKYVELRCDPISGHTALYWYRQSLGQGPEFLIYFQGTGAADDSGLPNDRFFAVRPEGSVSTLKIQRTERGDSAVYLCASSPDGRDTEQFFGPGTRLTVL.

The chain carries TRBV20-1 and TRBJ2-3, with unresolved D. The ends were cut back, 0 bases at V and 5 bases at J, with 3 bases in the middle. The CDR3 spans 11 residues. Germline V lookup: CDR1 DFQATT, CDR2 SNEGSKA (reference sequence). The CDR3 here is CSARDGDTQYF. The CDR3 nucleotides read TGCAGTGCTAGAGATGGAGATACGCAGTATTTT.

This chain links TRBV10-1 with TRBJ2-1; D gene uncertain. The germline V gene encodes CDR1 WNHNN and CDR2 SYGVQD (reference sequence). This CDR3 region has 14 residues. The ends were cut back, 8 bases at V and 2 bases at J, with 13 bases in the middle. The CDR3, as DNA: TGCGCCAGCCGCGCGTATTTGGCCTACAATGAGCAGTTCTTC. Amino acids: CASRAYLAYNEQFF.

A remark on this clonotype: A much bigger clone sits one base away, suggesting this may be a read error. This sequence joins TRBV10-3 and TRBJ1-1; perhaps TRBD1 as D (6 bases). Germline V lookup: CDR1 ENHRY, CDR2 SYGVKD. This CDR3 comprises 15 residues. The chain's CDR3 is CAISESRGTDTVAFF. CDR3 DNA sequence: TGTGCCATCAGTGAGTCTAGGGGGACGGACACTGTAGCTTTCTTT.

This clonotype was detected a few times. This chain joins TRBV25-1 and TRBJ2-1; D is undetermined. This CDR3 comprises 13 residues. The V and J ends lost 5 bases and 2 bases respectively, with 7 bases between them. Germline values: CDR1 MGHDK, CDR2 SYGVNS. In DNA form, the CDR3 reads TGTGCCAGCAGTTTGGCGACCTACAATGAGCAGTTCTTC. Its translation is CASSLATYNEQFF.

This clonotype was seen a handful of times. The chain couples TRBV12-3 or TRBV12-4 to TRBJ1-2; TRBD1 might be the D (6 bases). The V end lost 6 bases, the J end lost 7 bases, and 33 bases lay between the germline ends. This CDR3 has 19 amino acids. CDR3 sequence reads: CASSITLSRTDDLLFGYTF. CDR3 coding DNA: TGTGCCAGCAGCATCACCCTATCTCGGACAGATGACTTACTATTTGGCTACACCTTC.

The chain employs TRBV24-1 and TRBJ2-2; D call uncertain. Germline V lookup: CDR1 KGHDR, CDR2 SFDVKD. The V and J ends lost 5 bases and 2 bases respectively, with 5 bases between them. The CDR3 sequence is 13 residues long. CDR3 protein: CATSAVNTGELFF. CDR3 DNA sequence: TGTGCCACCAGTGCCGTCAACACCGGGGAGCTGTTTTTT.

This clonotype has more than one count but fewer than ten. The chain combines TRBV10-2 with TRBJ2-7; the match to TRBD2 covers 10 bases. This CDR3 comprises 14 residues. J gave up 6 bases and V 2 bases, and 4 bases lay outside the gene matches. The germline V gene has CDR1 WSHSY and CDR2 SAAADI. The CDR3 is CASSEVAGGREQYF. The CDR3 region has the DNA TGCGCCAGCAGTGAGGTAGCGGGGGGCCGCGAGCAGTACTTC.

The genes are TRBV12-3 or TRBV12-4 and TRBJ1-6; 7 nucleotides line up with TRBD1. The CDR3 covers 15 residues. V gave up 6 bases and J gave up 9 bases; unmatched junction bases: 11. CDR3: CASSMTGSSFSPLHF. DNA of the CDR3: TGTGCCAGCAGCATGACAGGGTCCTCTTTTTCACCCCTCCACTTT.

In its sample, this clonotype was seen a few times. This CDR3 reads CASSVGQHNQPQHF. The CDR3 nucleotides are TGTGCCAGCAGCGTAGGGCAGCACAATCAGCCCCAGCATTTT. The rearrangement uses TRBV9 and TRBJ1-5, with D hard to call. Germline CDR1 and CDR2: SGDLS and YYNGEE. Between the trimmed V and J ends, which lost 0 bases and 3 bases, there was a span of 7 bases. The CDR3 is made up of 14 amino acids.

The chain employs TRBV7-2 and TRBJ2-5; possible D gene TRBD1, 6 bases. The CDR3 is made up of 14 amino acids. Germline V lookup: CDR1 SGHTA, CDR2 FQGNSA. V was trimmed by 1 base and J by 1 base, leaving 7 bases between them. CDR3 coding DNA: TGTGCCAGCAGCTTAGTGGACAGCCAAGAGACCCAGTACTTC. It is translated as CASSLVDSQETQYF.

This clonotype was seen more than once but under ten times. The chain is built from TRBV6-5 and TRBJ2-3; 12 positions agree with TRBD1. The CDR3 has 15 amino acids. The J segment lost 5 bases and the V segment lost 6 bases, leaving 6 bases of the junction unmatched. In germline, CDR1 is MNHEY, CDR2 SVGAGI. The chain's CDR3 is CASRLRDRGQDTQYF. CDR3 DNA sequence: TGTGCCAGCAGGCTCCGGGACAGGGGGCAAGATACGCAGTATTTT.

The chain has TRBV20-1 and TRBJ2-7; D unclear. The length of the CDR3 is 13 residues. From germline, CDR1 is DFQATT and CDR2 SNEGSKA (reference sequence). Trimming stripped 5 bases from V and 1 base from J, with 12 bases between. The CDR3 nucleotides read TGCAGTGCTGACCTTGACCCGTCCTACGAGCAGTACTTC. This translates into CSADLDPSYEQYF.

This clonotype has just one count. The chain employs TRBV29-1 and TRBJ2-2, with 7 bases fitting TRBD1. In germline, CDR1 is SQVTM, CDR2 ANQGSEA. The CDR3 contains 14 residues. The junction had 7 bases not matched to a gene; V was cut back by 5 bases and J by 4 bases. The CDR3 sequence: CSVSGGSTTGELFF. The CDR3 DNA sequence: TGCAGCGTTTCAGGGGGTTCGACCACCGGGGAGCTGTTTTTT.

This rearrangement joins TRBV9 to TRBJ2-7; TRBD1 aligns across 7 bases. CDR1 and CDR2 (germline): SGDLS, YYNGEE. The ends lost 2 bases at V and 2 bases at J; junction bases unmatched: 4. CDR3 length: 14 residues. CDR3 amino acids: CASSVSGTAYEQYF. The CDR3 DNA follows: TGTGCCAGCAGCGTGAGTGGGACAGCCTACGAGCAGTACTTC.

This clonotype was observed a single time. The rearrangement uses TRBV19 and TRBJ2-1; TRBD2 is a possible D gene (5 bases). From germline, CDR1 is LNHDA and CDR2 SQIVND (reference sequence). This CDR3 has 15 amino acids. V was shortened by 5 bases and J by 0 bases, with 11 bases between the two germline ends. The CDR3 sequence: CASSEGSNSYNEQFF. The CDR3 DNA reads TGTGCCAGTAGTGAGGGCAGTAACTCCTACAATGAGCAGTTCTTC. Filled out from reference TRBV19 and TRBJ2-1, the complete variable domain reads DGGITQSPKYLFRKEGQNVTLSCEQNLNHDAMYWYRQDPGQGLRLIYYSQIVNDFQKGDIAEGYSVSREKKESFPLTVTSAQKNPTAFYLCASSEGSNSYNEQFFGPGTRLTVL.

This chain uses TRBV9 with TRBJ1-1; D is ambiguous. V was trimmed by 0 bases and J by 6 bases, leaving 15 bases between them. CDR3 length equals 15 residues. The germline V gene encodes CDR1 SGDLS and CDR2 YYNGEE. CDR3 bases: TGTGCCAGCAGCGTAGTGAGGGAGGGTAGGGCTGAAGCTTTCTTT. Amino acids: CASSVVREGRAEAFF.

This clonotype appeared many times. The CDR3 DNA is TGTGCCAGCAGCCAAAATAGCGGGAGAGGCAATGAGCAGTTCTTC. It encodes CASSQNSGRGNEQFF. The chain carries TRBV5-5 and TRBJ2-1; 9 nucleotides line up with TRBD2. The CDR3 spans 15 residues. The germline gives CDR1 SGHKS, CDR2 YYEKEE (reference sequence). With V trimmed by 4 bases and J by 6 bases, 8 bases remained unmatched.

The chain recombines TRBV2 with TRBJ2-7, with TRBD2 matching over 8 bases. This CDR3 has 12 amino acids. The V gene's germline CDR1 is SNHLY and CDR2 FYNNEI. Trimming took 8 bases from V and 5 from J; bases not matched to a gene: 5. In DNA form, the CDR3 reads TGTGCCAGCCGGGGGGGCGTGGACGAGCAGTACTTC. Protein product: CASRGGVDEQYF.

This clonotype was picked up many times. This chain uses TRBV20-1 with TRBJ2-7; no clear D. This CDR3 comprises 13 residues. Germline V gene lookup returns CDR1 DFQATT and CDR2 SNEGSKA (reference sequence). V shed 0 bases and J shed 3 bases, with 9 bases lying between them. This CDR3 reads CSARDPEFYEQYF. The DNA for the CDR3 is TGCAGTGCTAGAGATCCTGAGTTCTACGAGCAGTACTTC.

The DNA of the CDR3 is TGCAGTGCTAGTAGAGGTGGGAATACCTACGAGCAGTACTTC. This encodes CSASRGGNTYEQYF. V usage is TRBV20-1 and J usage is TRBJ2-7; D is undetermined. The germline V and J ends were trimmed by 3 bases and 2 bases, with 14 bases remaining between them. This CDR3 spans 14 amino acids. Germline V CDR1 and CDR2: DFQATT, SNEGSKA (reference sequence).

The rearrangement links TRBV10-3 to TRBJ1-5, with D perhaps matching TRBD1 (6 bases). There are 16 residues in the CDR3. With 0 bases removed from V and 5 bases from J, the gap between germline ends came to 14 bases. Germline lookup yields CDR1 ENHRY and CDR2 SYGVKD. The CDR3 nucleotides read TGTGCCATCAGTGAGTCGAAGACAGGTAGTTATCAGCCCCAGCATTTT. This codes for CAISESKTGSYQPQHF.

This clonotype was recorded a few times. The chain combines TRBV30 with TRBJ1-1; D remains ambiguous. V was clipped by 0 bases and J by 6 bases, with 8 bases between them. The CDR3 consists of 12 residues. Germline loops: CDR1 GTSNPN, CDR2 SVGIG (reference sequence). The CDR3 DNA sequence: TGTGCCTGGAGTGTCGGAGGCCCTGAAGCTTTCTTT. Translation gives CAWSVGGPEAFF. Full variable domain (missing parts from reference TRBV30 and TRBJ1-1): SQTIHQWPATLVQPVGSPLSLECTVEGTSNPNLYWYRQAAGRGLQLLFYSVGIGQISSEVPQNLSASRPQDRQFILSSKKLLLSDSGFYLCAWSVGGPEAFFGQGTRLTVV.

The chain uses TRBV7-9 and TRBJ2-7; D might be TRBD1 (5 bases). The length of the CDR3 is 13 residues. CDR1 and CDR2 (germline): SEHNR, FQNEAQ (reference sequence). Trimming stripped 3 bases from V and 5 bases from J, with 11 bases between. DNA for the CDR3: TGTGCCAGCAGCTTTCAATGGGGCAACGAGCAGTACTTC. It is translated as CASSFQWGNEQYF.

This clonotype was counted ten times or more. This chain uses TRBV19 with TRBJ2-7; tentatively, D is TRBD1 or TRBD2 (5 bases each). Trimming pared 7 bases from V and 1 base from J, leaving 17 bases between. Germline CDR1 reads LNHDA; CDR2 reads SQIVND (reference sequence). The CDR3 loop spans 15 amino acids. The CDR3 reads CASTPTWGNSYEQYF. In nucleotides, the CDR3 is TGTGCCAGTACCCCTACATGGGGGAATTCCTACGAGCAGTACTTC. Based on the CDR3 plus reference TRBV19 and TRBJ2-7, the full variable domain is DGGITQSPKYLFRKEGQNVTLSCEQNLNHDAMYWYRQDPGQGLRLIYYSQIVNDFQKGDIAEGYSVSREKKESFPLTVTSAQKNPTAFYLCASTPTWGNSYEQYFGPGTRLTVT.